The source of this TCR beta chain is a study of CD8+ T cells in alopecia areata. Reverse transcribed after extraction, RNA yielded cDNA as the sequencing template. This table comes from immunoSEQ multiplex PCR, and its TCRdb copy is limited to in-frame clones, with some not included. Of about 82,000 clones listed, roughly 50% were seen once; the top ten hold around 5%. The CDR3 spans 13 residues. The germline V and J ends were trimmed by 4 bases and 1 base, with 7 bases remaining between them. The germline V gene encodes CDR1 SGHTA and CDR2 FQGTGA. PBMC-derived CD4+ and CD8+ T cells were sorted. The receptor was isolated from a human donor with alopecia areata. The rearrangement joins TRBV7-3 to TRBJ1-1; D remains ambiguous. Sequencing was done on a sample of NKG2D-high CD8+ T cells sorted from blood. CDR3 sequence (DNA): TGTGCCAGCAGCTCCCTAGGGAACACTGAAGCTTTCTTT. It codes for CASSSLGNTEAFF.